The 13 T cell receptor beta chains listed next were all sequenced from one sample in a study of Ad26.COV2.S vaccination and SARS-CoV-2 variants (dated by TCRdb to the early 2020s). Library prep was done by the immunoSEQ multiplex PCR assay. Held by TCRdb, this immuneACCESS table contains in-frame sequences only and omits some clones. Under half of the omission traces to an unresolved V gene where checked; the cause of the rest is unknown. The sample table contains a few hundred thousand clones; only one count was recorded for 87% of them. 3% to 4% of the sample lies in the top ten. What the treatment or condition label conveys for this sample: roughly 20 received Ad26.COV2.S at low or high dose, single or two shots; about five received placebo; per-sample allocation not given. Repertoires of vaccine and placebo recipients were sequenced from samples collected on day 63 after the first injection.

The sample consisted of peripheral blood, taken in a trial of Ad26.COV2.S vaccine versus placebo. The receptors shown here come from a person aged 18-60 years who received the Ad26.COV2.S COVID-19 vaccine or a placebo.

The chain recombines TRBV19 with TRBJ2-1; 12 bases fit TRBD2. The length of the CDR3 is 19 residues. The germline CDR1 and CDR2 sequences are LNHDA and SQIVND (reference sequence). V lost 0 bases and J lost 3; bases outside the gene matches: 9. Here the CDR3 reads CASSIDPPSTSGSYNEQFF. CDR3 bases: TGTGCCAGTAGTATAGATCCCCCATCGACTAGCGGGAGCTACAATGAGCAGTTCTTC.

The chain combines TRBV5-1 with TRBJ2-3; the D is unclear. Trimming took 0 bases from V and 3 from J, leaving 14 bases between them. CDR1 is SGHRS, CDR2 YFSETQ, per germline. The CDR3 is 16 residues long. CDR3 in amino acids: CASSLEGRFSTDTQYF. The CDR3 nucleotides read TGCGCCAGCAGCTTGGAAGGCAGGTTTAGTACAGATACGCAGTATTTT.

The rearrangement joins TRBV18 to TRBJ2-3, with 8 bases lining up with TRBD2. This CDR3 contains 15 residues. With 5 bases clipped from V and 4 bases from J, the junction kept 8 bases outside the gene matches. Germline CDR1 and CDR2: KGHSH and LQKENI. CDR3: CASSDSGRGADTQYF. CDR3 in DNA: TGTGCCAGCTCAGACAGCGGGAGAGGAGCAGATACGCAGTATTTT.

The chain is built from TRBV6-2 or TRBV6-3 and TRBJ1-1; 9 nucleotides match TRBD1. The CDR3 covers 17 residues. V shed 6 bases, J shed 2 bases, and the junction held 13 bases outside the gene matches. Germline values: CDR1 MNHEY, CDR2 SVGEGT. DNA for the CDR3: TGTGCCAGCAGCCGCGCGGGACAGGGTAATAGAAACACTGAAGCTTTCTTT. Amino acid sequence: CASSRAGQGNRNTEAFF.

The chain couples TRBV27 to TRBJ1-2, with D perhaps matching TRBD1 (5 bases). Trimming took off 5 bases at V and 7 bases at J, with 17 bases between the two ends. Germline V gives CDR1 MNHEY, CDR2 SMNVEV (reference sequence). The CDR3 length is 14 residues. CDR3 nucleotides: TGTGCCAGCAGTCCCATTGGGGGGACGCTTGGCTACACCTTC. Its translation is CASSPIGGTLGYTF.

The chain recombines TRBV6-2 or TRBV6-3 with TRBJ1-5; D is undetermined. The CDR3 runs to 15 residues. Germline loops: CDR1 MNHEY, CDR2 SVGEGT. Trimming cost V 2 bases and J 3 bases, with 11 bases left between them. CDR3 sequence (DNA): TGTGCCAGCAGTTACGCAGTGACCGACAATCAGCCCCAGCATTTT. It codes for CASSYAVTDNQPQHF.

This chain joins TRBV7-9 and TRBJ1-5, with D perhaps TRBD1 (6 bases). CDR1 is SEHNR, CDR2 FQNEAQ, per germline (reference sequence). V was trimmed by 3 bases and J by 1 base, leaving 13 bases between them. This CDR3 comprises 16 residues. In DNA form, the CDR3 reads TGTGCCAGCAGCTTGGGGGCTATCGGGAGCAATCAGCCCCAGCATTTT. This gives the protein CASSLGAIGSNQPQHF.

This chain joins TRBV7-3 and TRBJ2-1; tentatively, D is TRBD2 (5 bases). The CDR3 has 14 residues. Germline V gene sequence: CDR1 SGHTA, CDR2 FQGTGA. V lost 3 bases and J 7 bases, leaving 13 bases between the germline ends. The CDR3 loop is CASSFQSSGNEQFF. The CDR3 region has the DNA TGTGCCAGCAGCTTCCAGTCAAGCGGTAATGAGCAGTTCTTC.

The chain recombines TRBV12-3 or TRBV12-4 with TRBJ1-5, with 7 bases that match TRBD1. CDR3 size: 13 residues. The trim removed 4 bases at V and 7 bases at J, leaving 4 bases unmatched. The CDR3 DNA reads as TGTGCCAGCAGTTACAGGGGAGGCCAGCCCCAGCATTTT. Translated: CASSYRGGQPQHF.

The V gene is TRBV5-6, the J gene TRBJ1-1, with TRBD1 matching 8 bases. Germline assignment: CDR1 SGHDT and CDR2 YYEEEE. There are 15 residues in the CDR3. J gave up 1 base and V 4 bases, and 6 bases lay outside the gene matches. CDR3 DNA sequence: TGTGCCAGCAGCCCGGCAGGGGGCCAGAACACTGAAGCTTTCTTT. This translates into CASSPAGGQNTEAFF.

The chain links TRBV6-4 to TRBJ2-1; 10 bases match TRBD2. V lost 4 bases to trimming and J lost 6 bases; unmatched junction nucleotides: 3. The germline gives CDR1 MRHNA, CDR2 SNTAGT. The CDR3 covers 14 residues. This chain's CDR3 is CASSVAGGINEQFF. CDR3 nucleotides: TGTGCCAGCAGTGTAGCGGGAGGAATCAATGAGCAGTTCTTC.

V is TRBV5-5 and J is TRBJ2-3, with unresolved D. The germline gives CDR1 SGHKS, CDR2 YYEKEE (reference sequence). The CDR3 consists of 14 residues. Trimming shortened V by 0 bases and J by 2 bases, and 7 bases separated the two germline ends. CDR3 residues: CASSLGQHTDTQYF. In nucleotides, the CDR3 is TGTGCCAGCAGCTTGGGGCAGCACACAGATACGCAGTATTTT.

The rearrangement joins TRBV5-1 to TRBJ2-2; D ambiguous. With 2 bases removed from V and 0 bases from J, the gap between germline ends came to 8 bases. In germline, CDR1 is SGHRS, CDR2 YFSETQ. The CDR3 runs to 15 residues. CDR3 coding DNA: TGCGCCAGCAGCTTCGACCCAGCGAACACCGGGGAGCTGTTTTTT. Its protein is CASSFDPANTGELFF.